Below, 16 T cell receptor beta chains from the same sample are listed, as sequenced in a study of blood T cell repertoires in COVID-19. Clones were read by immunoSEQ multiplex PCR, and TCRdb kept only the in-frame ones, dropping some. Seen here are over 200,000 clones, around nine tenths observed once, and the top ten hold over 9.5%. Sequenced material: peripheral blood. The origin of the receptors is a young woman who had recovered from COVID-19.

The CDR3 bases are TGTGCCAGCAGCTTGACCGACAGGGAGCAGTACTTC. Its protein product is CASSLTDREQYF. The chain carries TRBV5-4 and TRBJ2-7, with D perhaps TRBD1 (6 bases). From germline, CDR1 is SGHNT and CDR2 YYREEE (reference sequence). The CDR3 is 12 amino acids. V was clipped by 1 base and J by 7 bases, with 9 bases between them.

The chain is built from TRBV11-2 and TRBJ2-7, with TRBD1 identical over 7 bases. The V gene's germline CDR1 is SGHAT and CDR2 FQNNGV. V trimming: 5 bases; J trimming: 7 bases; junction bases outside the gene matches: 14. The CDR3 has 15 residues. CDR3 nucleotides: TGTGCCAGCAGCCAGGACGGGACAGTGTTTTGGGAGCAGTACTTC. Its translation: CASSQDGTVFWEQYF.

Here the CDR3 DNA reads TGCGCCAGCAGCCAAGATATGGGGGGAGGAAACACCATATATTTT. Amino acids: CASSQDMGGGNTIYF. V gene TRBV4-3 combines with J gene TRBJ1-3, with D possibly matching TRBD1 (5 bases). V dropped 0 bases and J dropped 4 bases, with 10 bases sitting between them. Looked up from germline, CDR1 is LGHNA and CDR2 is YSLEER. The CDR3 runs to 15 residues.

This chain uses TRBV19 with TRBJ2-7; 7 bases map to TRBD1. CDR1 is LNHDA and CDR2 is SQIVND in the germline V gene (reference sequence). J lost 5 bases, V lost 9 bases, and 10 bases had no gene match. The CDR3 totals 13 residues. Here the CDR3 DNA reads TGTGCCAGCGGACAAAACAGGGGCCACGAGCAGTACTTC. Its translation is CASGQNRGHEQYF.

As DNA, the CDR3 is TGTGCCAGCAGGAGGGGGCAGGGGGCCTACGAGCAGTACTTC. The encoded protein is CASRRGQGAYEQYF. This chain connects TRBV2 to TRBJ2-7; 7 positions agree with TRBD1. The CDR3 length is 14 residues. Trimming at V came to 6 bases and at J to 2 bases, leaving 7 bases not matched to a gene. The V gene's germline CDR1 is SNHLY and CDR2 FYNNEI. The full variable domain, in which reference TRBV2 and TRBJ2-7 provide the parts outside the CDR3, is EPEVTQTPSHQVTQMGQEVILRCVPISNHLYFYWYRQILGQKVEFLVSFYNNEISEKSEIFDDQFSVERPDGSNFTLKIRSTKLEDSAMYFCASRRGQGAYEQYFGPGTRLTVT.

This clone occurred once. V usage is TRBV10-3 and J usage is TRBJ2-2; TRBD2 matches at 12 bases. This CDR3 region has 19 residues. Germline V lookup: CDR1 ENHRY, CDR2 SYGVKD. After removal of 2 bases from V and 4 bases from J, the junction contained 11 bases not matched to a gene. The CDR3 loop reads CAISEPGLAGGPSTGELFF. DNA of the CDR3: TGTGCCATCAGTGAGCCCGGGCTAGCGGGAGGGCCGAGCACCGGGGAGCTGTTTTTT.

The V and J genes are TRBV5-1 and TRBJ2-3; D might be TRBD1 (5 bases). Trimming left V 4 bases short and J 2 bases short, with 17 bases between. In germline, CDR1 is SGHRS, CDR2 YFSETQ. The CDR3 is 16 residues long. The CDR3 region has the DNA TGCGCCAGCAGCCCGCGACAGTCGTTAAACACAGATACGCAGTATTTT. This encodes CASSPRQSLNTDTQYF. The variable domain in full, with the rest retrieved from reference TRBV5-1 and TRBJ2-3, is KAGVTQTPRYLIKTRGQQVTLSCSPISGHRSVSWYQQTPGQGLQFLFEYFSETQRNKGNFPGRFSGRQFSNSRSEMNVSTLELGDSALYLCASSPRQSLNTDTQYFGPGTRLTVL.

This clone was found a few times. The J gene is TRBJ2-1, the V gene TRBV7-8, with TRBD1 matching over 9 bases. Germline V gives CDR1 SGHVS, CDR2 FQNEAQ. V shed 0 bases and J 7 bases; nucleotides not matched to a gene: 4. The CDR3 extends over 15 amino acids. CDR3 in DNA: TGTGCCAGCAGCTTAGCACAGGGGGCTTGGAATGAGCAGTTCTTC. Its protein product is CASSLAQGAWNEQFF.

This chain joins TRBV7-6 and TRBJ2-3; 9 bases are shared with TRBD1. This CDR3 contains 16 residues. Germline CDR1 and CDR2: SGHVS and FNYEAQ. V lost 5 bases to trimming and J lost 0 bases; unmatched junction nucleotides: 6. This CDR3 reads CASSPRDRASTDTQYF. In DNA form, the CDR3 reads TGTGCCAGCAGCCCCCGGGACAGGGCAAGCACAGATACGCAGTATTTT.

V gene TRBV19 combines with J gene TRBJ2-2; TRBD2 matches 12 bases. After removal of 7 bases from V and 7 bases from J, the junction contained 7 bases not matched to a gene. Germline V lookup: CDR1 LNHDA, CDR2 SQIVND (reference sequence). The CDR3 totals 15 residues. The CDR3 coding sequence is TGTGCCAGTATTCGACTAGCGGGGGAGGGCGGGGAGCTGTTTTTT. It translates to CASIRLAGEGGELFF.

The chain recombines TRBV5-4 with TRBJ2-7, with TRBD2 matching 10 bases. The CDR3 consists of 14 residues. The germline V gene encodes CDR1 SGHNT and CDR2 YYREEE (reference sequence). Losses at the gene ends were 4 bases for V and 1 base for J; bases not matched to a gene: 2. In DNA, the CDR3 is TGTGCCAGCAGCGAACTAGCGGGGTCCTACGAGCAGTACTTC. This sequence encodes CASSELAGSYEQYF.

The chain couples TRBV6-5 to TRBJ2-7; D gene uncertain. Germline V gives CDR1 MNHEY, CDR2 SVGAGI. The CDR3 sequence is 13 residues long. V was cut by 10 bases and J by 0 bases, with 13 bases left in between. CDR3 sequence reads: CATGSAGSYEQYF. In DNA, the CDR3 is TGTGCCACCGGCTCGGCAGGCTCCTACGAGCAGTACTTC.

The gene calls are TRBV7-7 and TRBJ1-5; 7 nucleotides agree with TRBD1. Germline V gene data show CDR1 as SSHAT and CDR2 as FNYEAQ (reference sequence). V gave up 5 bases and J gave up 6 bases; unmatched junction bases: 19. The CDR3 length is 18 residues. For the CDR3, the DNA is TGTGCCAGCAGCACTTGGGGGGTTCAGACAGGGCAGGGTCAGCCCCAGCATTTT. Encoded protein: CASSTWGVQTGQGQPQHF.

V is TRBV5-1 and J is TRBJ2-6, with D possibly TRBD2 on 5 matching bases. Germline assignment: CDR1 SGHRS and CDR2 YFSETQ. This CDR3 is 18 amino acids long. Trimming cost V 0 bases and J 1 base, with 14 bases left between them. Here the CDR3 DNA reads TGCGCCAGCAGCTTGGTTCCCGGGGAAGGATCTGGGGCCAACGTCCTGACTTTC. It codes for CASSLVPGEGSGANVLTF.

The chain uses TRBV2 and TRBJ2-2; no clear D. Germline lookup yields CDR1 SNHLY and CDR2 FYNNEI. The CDR3 spans 14 residues. V was cut by 1 base and J by 1 base, with 4 bases left in between. CDR3: CASSEDRNTGELFF. As DNA, the CDR3 is TGTGCCAGCAGTGAAGACAGGAACACCGGGGAGCTGTTTTTT.

The chain joins TRBV27 to TRBJ2-3; TRBD1 matches at 8 bases. V lost 6 bases to trimming and J lost 3 bases; unmatched junction nucleotides: 8. The CDR3 runs 15 residues. CDR1 is MNHEY, CDR2 SMNVEV, per germline (reference sequence). The DNA for the CDR3 is TGTGCCAGCAGAGACAGGGGATTGGGAACAGATACGCAGTATTTT. Its translation is CASRDRGLGTDTQYF.